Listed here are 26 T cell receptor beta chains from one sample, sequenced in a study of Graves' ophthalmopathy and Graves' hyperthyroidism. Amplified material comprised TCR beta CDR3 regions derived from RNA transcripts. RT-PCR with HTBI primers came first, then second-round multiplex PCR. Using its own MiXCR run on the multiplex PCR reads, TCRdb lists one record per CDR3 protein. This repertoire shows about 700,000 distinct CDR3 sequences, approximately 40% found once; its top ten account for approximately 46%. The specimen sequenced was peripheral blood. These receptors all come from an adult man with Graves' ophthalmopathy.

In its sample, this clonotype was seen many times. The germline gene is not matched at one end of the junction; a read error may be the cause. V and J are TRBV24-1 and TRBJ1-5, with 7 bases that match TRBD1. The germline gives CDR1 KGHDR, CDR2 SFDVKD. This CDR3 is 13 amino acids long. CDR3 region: CASSPTGAQPQHF. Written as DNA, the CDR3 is TGTGCCAGCAGTCCTACAGGGGCTCAGCCCCAGCATTTT.

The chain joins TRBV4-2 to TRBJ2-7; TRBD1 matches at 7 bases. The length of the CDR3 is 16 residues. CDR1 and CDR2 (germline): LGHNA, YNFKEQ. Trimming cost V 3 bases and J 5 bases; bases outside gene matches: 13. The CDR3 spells CASSQDPGQTYNEQYF. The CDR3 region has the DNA TGTGCCAGCAGCCAGGATCCGGGACAGACTTACAACGAGCAGTACTTC.

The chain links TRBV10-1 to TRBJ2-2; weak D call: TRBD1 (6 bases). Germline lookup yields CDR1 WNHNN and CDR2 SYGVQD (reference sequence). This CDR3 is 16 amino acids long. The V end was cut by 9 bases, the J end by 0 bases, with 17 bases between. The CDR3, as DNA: TGCGCCAGGGACAGCAAAGCTCAAACGAACACCGGGGAGCTGTTTTTT. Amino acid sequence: CARDSKAQTNTGELFF.

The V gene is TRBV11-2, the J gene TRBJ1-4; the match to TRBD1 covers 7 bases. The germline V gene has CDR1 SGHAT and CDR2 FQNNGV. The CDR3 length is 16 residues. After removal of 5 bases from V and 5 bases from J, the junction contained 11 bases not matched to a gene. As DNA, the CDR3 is TGTGCCAGCAGCCCGCGACAGGGCGCCCGCAATGAAAAACTGTTTTTT. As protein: CASSPRQGARNEKLFF. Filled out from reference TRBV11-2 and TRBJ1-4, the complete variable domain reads EAGVAQSPRYKIIEKRQSVAFWCNPISGHATLYWYQQILGQGPKLLIQFQNNGVVDDSQLPKDRFSAERLKGVDSTLKIQPAKLEDSAVYLCASSPRQGARNEKLFFGSGTQLSVL.

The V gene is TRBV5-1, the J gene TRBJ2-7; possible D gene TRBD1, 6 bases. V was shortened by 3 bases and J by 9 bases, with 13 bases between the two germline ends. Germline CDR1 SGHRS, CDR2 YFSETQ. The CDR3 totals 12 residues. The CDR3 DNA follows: TGCGCCAGCAGCTCCAGGGGAGTCGGGCAGTACTTC. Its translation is CASSSRGVGQYF.

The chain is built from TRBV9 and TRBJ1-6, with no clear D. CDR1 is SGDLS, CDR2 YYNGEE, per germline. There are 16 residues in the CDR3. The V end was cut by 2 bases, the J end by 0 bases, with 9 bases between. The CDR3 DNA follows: TGTGCCAGCAGCGTGGTGGCCAGCTCCTATAATTCACCCCTCCACTTT. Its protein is CASSVVASSYNSPLHF.

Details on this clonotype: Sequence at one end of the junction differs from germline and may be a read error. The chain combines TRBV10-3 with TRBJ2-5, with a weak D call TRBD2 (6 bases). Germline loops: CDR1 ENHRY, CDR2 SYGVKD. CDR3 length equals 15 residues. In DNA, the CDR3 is TGTGCCAGCAGTGAGTCGGGACTCGAGGAAGAGACCCAGTACTTC. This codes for CASSESGLEEETQYF.

DNA of the CDR3: TGTGCCAGTAGTCCGAATGGTCGAGAGACCCAGTACTTC. This sequence encodes CASSPNGRETQYF. This chain uses TRBV19 with TRBJ2-5; D unresolved. This CDR3 region has 13 residues. V was shortened by 5 bases and J by 4 bases, with 11 bases between the two germline ends. CDR1 is LNHDA and CDR2 is SQIVND in the germline V gene (reference sequence).

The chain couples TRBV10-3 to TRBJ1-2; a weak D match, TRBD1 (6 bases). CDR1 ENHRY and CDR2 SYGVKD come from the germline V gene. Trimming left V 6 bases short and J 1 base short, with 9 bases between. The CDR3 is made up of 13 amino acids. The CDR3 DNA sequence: TGTGCCATCAGGGAGGACAGTAACTATGGCTACACCTTC. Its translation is CAIREDSNYGYTF.

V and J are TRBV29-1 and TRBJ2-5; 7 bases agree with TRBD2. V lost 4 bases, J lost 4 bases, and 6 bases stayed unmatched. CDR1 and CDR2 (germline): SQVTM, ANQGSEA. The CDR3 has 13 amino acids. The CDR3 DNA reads TGCAGCGTTGGACTAGCCAGAGGAGAGACCCAGTACTTC. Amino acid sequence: CSVGLARGETQYF. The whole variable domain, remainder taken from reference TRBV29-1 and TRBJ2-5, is SAVISQKPSRDICQRGTSLTIQCQVDSQVTMMFWYRQQPGQSLTLIATANQGSEATYESGFVIDKFPISRPNLTFSTLTVSNMSPEDSSIYLCSVGLARGETQYFGPGTRLLVL.

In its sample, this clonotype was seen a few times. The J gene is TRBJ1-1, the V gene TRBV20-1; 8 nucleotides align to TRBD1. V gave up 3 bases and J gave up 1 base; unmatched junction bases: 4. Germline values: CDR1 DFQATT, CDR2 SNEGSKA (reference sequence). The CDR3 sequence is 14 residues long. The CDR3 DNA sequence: TGCAGTGCTAGGGGACAGGTAGGGAACACTGAAGCTTTCTTT. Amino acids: CSARGQVGNTEAFF.

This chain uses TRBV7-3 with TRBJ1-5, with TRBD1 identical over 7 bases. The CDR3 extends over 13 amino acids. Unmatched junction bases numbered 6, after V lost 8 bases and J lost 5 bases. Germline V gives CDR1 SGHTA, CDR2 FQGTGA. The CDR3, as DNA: TGTGCCAGCGGCCTCGACAGGGATCAGCCCCAGCATTTT. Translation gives CASGLDRDQPQHF.

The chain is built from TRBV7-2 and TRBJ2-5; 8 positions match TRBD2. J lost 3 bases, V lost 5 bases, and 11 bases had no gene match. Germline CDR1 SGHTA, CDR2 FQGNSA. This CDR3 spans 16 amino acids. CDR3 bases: TGTGCCAGCAGCCCTGCGGGAGGCGGACAAGAAGAGACCCAGTACTTC. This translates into CASSPAGGGQEETQYF.

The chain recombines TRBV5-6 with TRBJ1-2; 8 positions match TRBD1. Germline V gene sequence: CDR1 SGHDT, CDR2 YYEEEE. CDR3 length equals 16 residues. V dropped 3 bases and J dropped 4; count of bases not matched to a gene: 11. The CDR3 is CASSWWTGTRPYGYTF. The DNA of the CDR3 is TGTGCCAGCAGCTGGTGGACAGGGACGAGACCCTATGGCTACACCTTC.

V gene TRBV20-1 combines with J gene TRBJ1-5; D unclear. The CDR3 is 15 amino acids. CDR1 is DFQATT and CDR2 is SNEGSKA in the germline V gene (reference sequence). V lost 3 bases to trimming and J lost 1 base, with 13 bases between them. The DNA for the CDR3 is TGCAGTGCTAGTACGGTGGGGTTAAGCAATCAGCCCCAGCATTTT. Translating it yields CSASTVGLSNQPQHF.

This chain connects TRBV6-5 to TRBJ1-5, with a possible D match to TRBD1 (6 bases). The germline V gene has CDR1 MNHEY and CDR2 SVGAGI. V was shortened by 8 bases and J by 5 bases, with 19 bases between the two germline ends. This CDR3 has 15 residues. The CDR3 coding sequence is TGTGCCAGCGCGAAAACGGGGGGCTGGGATCAGCCCCAGCATTTT. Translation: CASAKTGGWDQPQHF.

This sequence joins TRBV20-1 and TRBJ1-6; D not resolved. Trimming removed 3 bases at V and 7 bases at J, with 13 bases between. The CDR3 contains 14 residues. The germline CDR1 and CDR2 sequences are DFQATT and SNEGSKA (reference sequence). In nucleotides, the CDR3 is TGCAGTGCTAGGAGACGGGGTACAAATTCACCCCTCCACTTT. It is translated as CSARRRGTNSPLHF.

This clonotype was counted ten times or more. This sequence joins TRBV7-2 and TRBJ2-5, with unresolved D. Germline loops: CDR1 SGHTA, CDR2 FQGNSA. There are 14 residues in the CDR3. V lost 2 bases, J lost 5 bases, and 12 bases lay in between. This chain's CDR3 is CASSLNVAAETQYF. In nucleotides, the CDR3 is TGTGCCAGCAGCTTAAACGTCGCGGCCGAGACCCAGTACTTC.

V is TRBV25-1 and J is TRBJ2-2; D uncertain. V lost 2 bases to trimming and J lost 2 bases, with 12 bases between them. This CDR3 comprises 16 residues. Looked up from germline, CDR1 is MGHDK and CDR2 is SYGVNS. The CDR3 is CASSEAKQVNTGELFF. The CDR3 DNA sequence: TGTGCCAGCAGTGAAGCAAAGCAGGTTAACACCGGGGAGCTGTTTTTT.

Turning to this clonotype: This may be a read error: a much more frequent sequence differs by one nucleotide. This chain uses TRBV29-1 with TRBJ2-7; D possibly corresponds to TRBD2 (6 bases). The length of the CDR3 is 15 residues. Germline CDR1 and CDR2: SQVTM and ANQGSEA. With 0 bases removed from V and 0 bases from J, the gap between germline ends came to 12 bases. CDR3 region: CSVEDGRTDSYEQYF. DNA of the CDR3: TGCAGCGTTGAAGATGGGAGGACCGACTCCTACGAGCAGTACTTC.

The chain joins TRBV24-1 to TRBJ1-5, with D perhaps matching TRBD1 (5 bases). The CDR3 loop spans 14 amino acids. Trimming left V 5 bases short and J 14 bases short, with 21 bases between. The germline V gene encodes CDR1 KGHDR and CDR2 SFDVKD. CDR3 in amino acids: CATSASGTSGYEHF. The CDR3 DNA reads TGTGCCACCAGTGCGTCCGGGACTAGCGGCTACGAGCATTTT.

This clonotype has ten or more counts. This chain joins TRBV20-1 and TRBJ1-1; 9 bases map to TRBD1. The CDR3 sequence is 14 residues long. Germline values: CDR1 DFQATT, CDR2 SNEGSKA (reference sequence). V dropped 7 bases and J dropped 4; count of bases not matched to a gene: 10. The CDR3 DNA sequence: TGCAGTGTTTGGACAGGGGAGTCACTCACTGAAGCTTTCTTT. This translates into CSVWTGESLTEAFF.

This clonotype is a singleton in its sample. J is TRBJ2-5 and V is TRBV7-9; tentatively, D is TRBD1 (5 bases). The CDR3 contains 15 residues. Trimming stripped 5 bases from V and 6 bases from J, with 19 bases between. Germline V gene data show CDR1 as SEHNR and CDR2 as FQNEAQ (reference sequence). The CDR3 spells CASSTSSGARQTQYF. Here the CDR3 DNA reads TGTGCCAGCAGCACCAGTTCTGGGGCCAGGCAGACCCAGTACTTC.

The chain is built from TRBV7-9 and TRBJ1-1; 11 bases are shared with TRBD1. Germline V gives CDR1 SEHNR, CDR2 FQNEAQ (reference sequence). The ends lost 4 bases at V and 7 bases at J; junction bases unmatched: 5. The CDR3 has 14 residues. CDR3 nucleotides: TGTGCCAGCAGCTCGCGGACAGGGGGCATTGAAGCTTTCTTT. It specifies CASSSRTGGIEAFF.

CDR3 nucleotide sequence: TGTGCCAGCAGCCTTGGGGCAGCTACTAACTATGGCTACACCTTC. This translates into CASSLGAATNYGYTF. The chain is built from TRBV12-3 or TRBV12-4 and TRBJ1-2, with a possible D match to TRBD1 (5 bases). The CDR3 spans 15 residues. V gave up 6 bases and J gave up 0 bases, with 14 bases separating them.

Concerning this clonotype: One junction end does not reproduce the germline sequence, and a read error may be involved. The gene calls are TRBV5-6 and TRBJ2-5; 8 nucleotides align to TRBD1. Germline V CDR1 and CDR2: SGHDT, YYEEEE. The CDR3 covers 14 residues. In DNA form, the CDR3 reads TGTGCCGGCAGCTTGCACAGGGGGCAAGAGACCCAGTACTTC. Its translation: CAGSLHRGQETQYF. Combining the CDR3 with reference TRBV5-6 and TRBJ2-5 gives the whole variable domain DAGVTQSPTHLIKTRGQQVTLRCSPKSGHDTVSWYQQALGQGPQFIFQYYEEEERQRGNFPDRFSGHQFPNYSSELNVNALLLGDSALYLCAGSLHRGQETQYFGPGTRLLVL.